This TCR beta chain emerged from a study of T cell changes during pregnancy in multiple sclerosis. CDR3 length equals 17 residues. Looked up from germline, CDR1 is SGHRS and CDR2 is YFSETQ. With 0 bases removed from V and 0 bases from J, the gap between germline ends came to 13 bases. TCRdb's table, derived via immunoSEQ multiplex PCR, lists solely in-frame clones and lacks some. Seen here are around 110,000 clones, roughly 90% observed once, and the top ten hold about 1.5%. Sample: peripheral blood, taken in the third trimester of pregnancy. This TCR derives from a female donor with multiple sclerosis, enrolled in a pregnancy study. V and J are TRBV5-1 and TRBJ1-3; D is ambiguous. The DNA of the CDR3 is TGCGCCAGCAGCTTGGGTAGGAGCCCGATCTCTGGAAACACCATATATTTT. Translating gives CASSLGRSPISGNTIYF.